This T cell receptor (beta chain) was sequenced during a study of neurological immune-mediated disorders. Study-level points and caveats: As far as clinical or MRI features were concerned, none was associated with the multiple sclerosis repertoire cluster. Across subjects, expanded clones had no CDR3 amino acid sequences in common, pointing to private repertoires in all groups.

Stored at -80 C, 2 million PBMCs were the source of the unsorted libraries. Every sequencing run returned over 190 million TCR-beta sequences, which were derived from 15-18 subjects. TCRdb independently ran MiXCR on the 5' RACE reads; one entry per CDR3 protein. The sample shows about 92,000 distinct CDR3 sequences, roughly 3.5% of them seen only once. This clonotype was seen repeatedly, ten times or more. Its target is not known. Germline loops: CDR1 SGHKS, CDR2 YYEKEE (reference sequence). Trimming stripped 0 bases from V and 8 bases from J, with 11 bases between. This CDR3 has 14 residues. Sample: PBMCs. This chain links TRBV5-5 with TRBJ1-4; D ambiguous. This clonotype was sampled from a woman between 50 and 59 years old with multiple sclerosis. The CDR3 DNA sequence: TGTGCCAGCAGCTTGGGAGGGCTAGAGGAAAAACTGTTTTTT. It translates to CASSLGGLEEKLFF.